Sequencing of this T cell receptor (beta chain) was carried out in a study of tumor-infiltrating lymphocytes in primary liver carcinoma. The wider study: Patients included men and women of 30 to 69 years. The tumors, T1-T3 N0M0 lesions, were roughly 4.2 to 11 cm across. Overall study findings and caveats: Tumor region pairs showed greater overlap than either tumor-adjacent or tumor-blood pairs did.

This clonotype was counted many times. Its specificity is unknown. With 500 ng total RNA as template and a constant-region primer, TCR beta cDNA was made. Three nested multiplex PCR rounds of slightly modified ARM-PCR generated TCR beta libraries. The first two PCR rounds, approximately 11 cycles each, used TRBV1-TRBV30 forward primers and a C-beta reverse primer. TCRdb re-called the multiplex PCR reads through MiXCR, storing one row per CDR3 protein. The repertoire holds approximately 45,000 distinct CDR3 sequences, with 75% as singletons. CDR3 size: 14 residues. Trimming took 4 bases from V and 4 from J; bases not matched to a gene: 5. The germline CDR1 and CDR2 sequences are SGHTA and FQGTGA. Co-extracting RNA and DNA was done with 20-30 mg of unsorted bulk tissue as input. Patients were chronically HBV-infected and treatment-naive.

This receptor was taken from a woman younger than 45 with primary liver carcinoma and hepatitis B virus infection. The sequenced sample was tumor-adjacent normal liver tissue. V usage is TRBV7-3 and J usage is TRBJ2-3; 7 nucleotides align to TRBD2. CDR3 nucleotide sequence: TGTGCCAGCAGCTCTACTAGCGCTGCAGATACGCAGTATTTT. This gives the protein CASSSTSAADTQYF.